Following are 23 T cell receptor beta chains from one sample sequenced in a study of post-analysis software for immune sequencing data. General study findings and limits: In patients, about five TRBV segments were more frequent than in controls, with TRBV5-6, TRBV5-1 and TRBV20-1 among them.

cDNA libraries of TCR beta carried unique molecular identifiers. TCRdb independently ran MiXCR on the PCR reads; one entry per CDR3 protein. The sample contains 550,000 to 700,000 distinct CDR3 sequences, 44% of which appear only once. No antigen is known for these receptors. Sample: blood. Every receptor here comes from a girl aged 10-17 years with multiple sclerosis.

In this sample, this clonotype turned up a few times. This chain links TRBV29-1 with TRBJ1-1; 8 bases align to TRBD1. With 5 bases clipped from V and 8 bases from J, the junction kept 7 bases outside the gene matches. Germline lookup yields CDR1 SQVTM and CDR2 ANQGSEA. This CDR3 has 12 amino acids. The CDR3 DNA is TGCAGCGTTCCTGGACAGGGTAGAGAAGCTTTCTTT. Translated, it gives CSVPGQGREAFF.

This clonotype turned up a few times. The chain employs TRBV7-2 and TRBJ1-5, with a weak D call TRBD1 (6 bases). CDR3 length: 13 residues. Deletions cut 2 bases from V and 6 bases from J, with 8 bases between. The germline gives CDR1 SGHTA, CDR2 FQGNSA. This CDR3 reads CASSLQGRQPQHF. CDR3 sequence (DNA): TGTGCCAGCAGCTTACAGGGGCGTCAGCCCCAGCATTTT.

V usage is TRBV12-3 or TRBV12-4 and J usage is TRBJ2-1, with D perhaps matching TRBD1 or TRBD2 (5 bases each). The CDR3 is made up of 14 amino acids. V was clipped by 6 bases and J by 8 bases, with 17 bases between them. This CDR3 reads CASSFFLLGDEQFF. DNA for the CDR3: TGTGCCAGCAGCTTCTTCCTACTAGGGGATGAGCAGTTCTTC.

This chain uses TRBV25-1 with TRBJ2-3; 9 bases fit TRBD2. The germline gives CDR1 MGHDK, CDR2 SYGVNS. The CDR3 loop spans 15 amino acids. Trimming at V came to 4 bases and at J to 7 bases, leaving 9 bases not matched to a gene. The CDR3 sequence is CASSGHSGSVNTQYF. The CDR3 DNA follows: TGTGCCAGCAGTGGCCATAGCGGGAGCGTAAATACGCAGTATTTT.

J is TRBJ2-1 and V is TRBV3-1, with D possibly being TRBD2 (5 bases). Germline V gene sequence: CDR1 LGHDT, CDR2 YNNKEL (reference sequence). The CDR3 loop spans 17 amino acids. The ends were cut back, 4 bases at V and 0 bases at J, with 16 bases in the middle. CDR3 DNA sequence: TGTGCCAGCAGCCTCCTACTAGGCAGCAGCTCCTACAATGAGCAGTTCTTC. Its protein is CASSLLLGSSSYNEQFF.

DNA of the CDR3: TGCAGTGCGTGGAGCACAGGCAAGCTCCAAGAGACCCAGTACTTC. As protein: CSAWSTGKLQETQYF. This sequence joins TRBV20-1 and TRBJ2-5; TRBD1 is a possible D gene (5 bases). CDR3 length: 15 amino acids. Germline CDR1 reads DFQATT; CDR2 reads SNEGSKA (reference sequence). The V end was cut by 6 bases, the J end by 1 base, with 18 bases between.

V and J are TRBV6-2 or TRBV6-3 and TRBJ2-5, with D possibly TRBD1 on 5 matching bases. CDR3 length: 13 residues. Germline-derived CDR1 and CDR2 are MNHEY and SVGEGT. With 5 bases removed from V and 3 bases from J, the gap between germline ends came to 10 bases. The CDR3 here is CASSRSREETQYF. For the CDR3, the DNA is TGTGCCAGCAGTCGGTCCAGGGAAGAGACCCAGTACTTC.

The genes are TRBV12-3 or TRBV12-4 and TRBJ2-3; TRBD2 aligns across 9 bases. J lost 2 bases, V lost 6 bases, and 6 bases had no gene match. The CDR3 sequence is 15 residues long. CDR3: CASRPGTSPTDTQYF. The CDR3 nucleotides read TGTGCCAGCAGGCCCGGGACTAGCCCCACAGATACGCAGTATTTT.

The V call is TRBV3-1, the J call TRBJ1-4, with unresolved D. CDR3 size: 15 residues. Germline CDR1 is LGHDT and CDR2 is YNNKEL (reference sequence). The V gene lost 5 bases and the J gene lost 7 bases, with 17 bases spanning the gap. Here the CDR3 reads CASSSRGSGSEKLFF. CDR3 DNA sequence: TGTGCCAGCAGCTCCCGAGGCTCGGGTAGTGAAAAACTGTTTTTT.

Many counts were recorded for this clonotype. The CDR3 protein is CASSVGQGATGYTF. The CDR3, as DNA: TGTGCCAGCAGCGTAGGACAGGGGGCTACTGGCTACACCTTC. V gene TRBV7-9 combines with J gene TRBJ1-2; 11 nucleotides agree with TRBD1. The ends lost 5 bases at V and 7 bases at J; junction bases unmatched: 6. CDR1 SEHNR and CDR2 FQNEAQ come from the germline V gene (reference sequence). The CDR3 is made up of 14 amino acids.

The rearrangement links TRBV3-1 to TRBJ2-1; no firm D call. Germline V gene sequence: CDR1 LGHDT, CDR2 YNNKEL (reference sequence). The germline V and J ends were trimmed by 0 bases and 5 bases, with 11 bases remaining between them. The length of the CDR3 is 15 residues. CDR3 residues: CASSQDLGSHNEQFF. CDR3 sequence (DNA): TGTGCCAGCAGCCAAGATCTCGGTAGCCACAATGAGCAGTTCTTC.

This clonotype has only one observation. The chain links TRBV5-1 to TRBJ1-1; 7 bases align to TRBD1. This CDR3 is 17 amino acids long. CDR1 and CDR2 from the germline V gene are SGHRS and YFSETQ. The trim removed 0 bases at V and 4 bases at J, leaving 12 bases unmatched. This chain's CDR3 is CASSLVRQGGGGTEAFF. The CDR3 coding sequence is TGCGCCAGCAGCTTGGTTAGACAGGGAGGAGGTGGCACTGAAGCTTTCTTT.

This rearrangement joins TRBV20-1 to TRBJ2-3; 10 bases map to TRBD2. The germline CDR1 and CDR2 sequences are DFQATT and SNEGSKA (reference sequence). J lost 0 bases, V lost 5 bases, and 8 bases had no gene match. This CDR3 has 16 amino acids. CDR3 sequence: CSAQAASGGSTDTQYF. In DNA, the CDR3 is TGCAGTGCTCAGGCCGCTAGCGGGGGCAGCACAGATACGCAGTATTTT.

V usage is TRBV10-3 and J usage is TRBJ2-1; possible D gene TRBD2, 6 bases. The CDR3 consists of 13 residues. Germline V gene data show CDR1 as ENHRY and CDR2 as SYGVKD. V gave up 10 bases and J gave up 3 bases, with 13 bases separating them. In nucleotides, the CDR3 is TGTGCCACCTCACGGGAGAACTACAATGAGCAGTTCTTC. Its protein is CATSRENYNEQFF.

The chain couples TRBV15 to TRBJ2-5; 7 bases map to TRBD1. V shed 1 base and J 5 bases; nucleotides not matched to a gene: 10. The germline V gene has CDR1 LNHNV and CDR2 YYDKDF (reference sequence). The CDR3 covers 16 residues. DNA for the CDR3: TGTGCCACCAGCAGAGGGTTGAGGCAGGGACAGGAGACCCAGTACTTC. Its protein is CATSRGLRQGQETQYF.

The V and J genes are TRBV30 and TRBJ2-5; D may be TRBD2 (7 bases). The V and J ends lost 5 bases and 11 bases respectively, with 15 bases between them. Germline CDR1 GTSNPN, CDR2 SVGIG (reference sequence). There are 11 residues in the CDR3. As DNA, the CDR3 is TGTGCCTGGGCTAGGGGGAGGGAGCAGTACTTC. This sequence encodes CAWARGREQYF.

This clonotype was recorded only once. CDR3 bases: TGTGCCAGCAGCTTAGAATGGGCTAGCGGGGGGACAGTAGATACGCAGTATTTT. It specifies CASSLEWASGGTVDTQYF. V gene TRBV11-2 combines with J gene TRBJ2-3, with 11 positions matching TRBD2. There are 18 residues in the CDR3. Germline CDR1 reads SGHAT; CDR2 reads FQNNGV. The V and J ends lost 0 bases and 5 bases, in that order; junction bases with no gene match: 10.

The gene calls are TRBV7-2 and TRBJ2-3; 7 bases are shared with TRBD1. CDR3 length: 14 residues. The junction had 4 bases not matched to a gene; V was cut back by 7 bases and J by 0 bases. Germline-derived CDR1 and CDR2 are SGHTA and FQGNSA. The CDR3: CASNTGQSTDTQYF. CDR3 DNA: TGTGCCAGCAACACGGGACAGAGCACAGATACGCAGTATTTT.

Details on this clonotype: At one of its ends the junction is not consistent with the germline gene, which may arise from a read error. The J gene is TRBJ2-1, the V gene TRBV7-7, with TRBD1 matching over 8 bases. Germline V gives CDR1 SSHAT, CDR2 FNYEAQ (reference sequence). CDR3 size: 15 residues. The CDR3 nucleotides are TGTGCTAGCAGCTCGGACAGGGAAATTGGCAATGAGCAGTTCTTC. This sequence encodes CASSSDREIGNEQFF.

This clonotype was counted between two and nine times. V usage is TRBV11-3 and J usage is TRBJ2-3; TRBD1 aligns across 8 bases. Germline values: CDR1 SGHNT, CDR2 YENEEA. The CDR3 loop spans 13 amino acids. The ends lost 5 bases at V and 7 bases at J; junction bases unmatched: 5. The CDR3 DNA sequence: TGTGCCAGCAGCATCAGGACAGGGAATACGCAGTATTTT. Protein product: CASSIRTGNTQYF.

CDR3 coding DNA: TGTGCCAGCAGCTATGGTCGGGGTGAGCAGTTCTTC. Protein sequence: CASSYGRGEQFF. The rearrangement uses TRBV5-8 and TRBJ2-1; D is perhaps TRBD2 (5 bases). This CDR3 is built from 12 residues. CDR1 is SGHTS and CDR2 is YDEGEE in the germline V gene. With 3 bases removed from V and 9 bases from J, the gap between germline ends came to 10 bases.

V gene TRBV20-1 combines with J gene TRBJ2-3, with D unclear. Between the trimmed V and J ends, which lost 6 bases and 4 bases, there was a span of 5 bases. The CDR3 is 10 amino acids. In germline, CDR1 is DFQATT, CDR2 SNEGSKA (reference sequence). Here the CDR3 reads CSAVADTQYF. CDR3 in DNA: TGCAGTGCGGTGGCAGATACGCAGTATTTT.

This chain uses TRBV5-5 with TRBJ1-2, with 10 nucleotides matching TRBD1. CDR3 length: 14 amino acids. V was clipped by 5 bases and J by 7 bases; unmatched bases: 8. CDR1 SGHKS and CDR2 YYEKEE come from the germline V gene (reference sequence). Here the CDR3 DNA reads TGTGCCAGCAGGCGGACAGGGGGACTTACTGGCTACACCTTC. Translated: CASRRTGGLTGYTF.